These 20 T cell receptor beta chains were all obtained from the same sample, sequenced in a study of T cells after yellow fever vaccination. Via MiXCR, TCRdb re-called the 5' RACE reads, giving one row per CDR3 protein. The sample consists of 150,000 to 200,000 distinct CDR3 sequences, roughly 9% of them appearing once. This specimen consisted of CD8+ T cells sorted from PBMCs, obtained 45 days after the yellow fever booster vaccination. These receptors were collected from a man between 18 and 35 years old who received the YFV17D yellow fever vaccine.

This clonotype was picked up a small number of times. The V and J genes are TRBV5-5 and TRBJ2-1; 11 bases are a match to TRBD2. Trimming took 0 bases from V and 7 from J; bases not matched to a gene: 6. The germline V gene has CDR1 SGHKS and CDR2 YYEKEE (reference sequence). This CDR3 region has 16 residues. The CDR3 coding sequence is TGTGCCAGCAGCTTGGTATCTAGCGGGGGGTCGAATGAGCAGTTCTTC. This gives the protein CASSLVSSGGSNEQFF.

This chain joins TRBV12-3 or TRBV12-4 and TRBJ2-1, with TRBD2 identical over 7 bases. V gave up 5 bases and J gave up 4 bases; unmatched junction bases: 5. CDR3 length: 14 amino acids. CDR3 protein: CASSTGTIYNEQFF. Written as DNA, the CDR3 is TGTGCCAGCAGTACCGGGACTATATACAATGAGCAGTTCTTC.

This clonotype was seen a few times. The chain carries TRBV6-2 or TRBV6-3 and TRBJ1-1; tentatively, D is TRBD1 (5 bases). There are 13 residues in the CDR3. V shed 5 bases and J shed 10 bases, with 17 bases lying between them. Germline CDR1 and CDR2: MNHEY and SVGEGT. The chain's CDR3 is CASSPQGLRGAFF. DNA for the CDR3: TGTGCCAGCAGTCCGCAGGGCCTAAGGGGAGCTTTCTTT.

There are a few counts of this clonotype. The chain carries TRBV5-6 and TRBJ2-5; no clear D. This CDR3 is built from 14 residues. Trimming took 2 bases from V and 1 from J, leaving 9 bases between them. CDR1 is SGHDT and CDR2 is YYEEEE in the germline V gene. CDR3 amino acids: CASSFKGFQETQYF. CDR3 DNA sequence: TGTGCCAGCAGCTTTAAGGGCTTCCAAGAGACCCAGTACTTC.

This clonotype occurred many times. The J gene is TRBJ2-5, the V gene TRBV18, with no clear D. Trimming took off 3 bases at V and 6 bases at J, with 8 bases between the two ends. The CDR3 has 12 amino acids. The germline V gene has CDR1 KGHSH and CDR2 LQKENI. CDR3 protein: CASSPRLKTQYF. In DNA, the CDR3 is TGTGCCAGCTCACCGAGATTAAAGACCCAGTACTTC.

The chain links TRBV29-1 to TRBJ2-5; D gene ambiguous. There are 11 residues in the CDR3. V gave up 6 bases and J gave up 4 bases, with 9 bases separating them. Germline V gene lookup returns CDR1 SQVTM and CDR2 ANQGSEA. Here the CDR3 DNA reads TGCAGCGTCGGCTATTCAGAGACCCAGTACTTC. This encodes CSVGYSETQYF.

This clonotype was counted only a few times. This chain uses TRBV7-8 with TRBJ2-3; 7 bases are shared with TRBD2. This CDR3 contains 14 residues. The germline gives CDR1 SGHVS, CDR2 FQNEAQ. Trimming cost V 5 bases and J 2 bases; bases outside gene matches: 4. DNA of the CDR3: TGTGCCAGCAGCCCAGGGACTACCACAGATACGCAGTATTTT. Its protein product is CASSPGTTTDTQYF.

The V call is TRBV27, the J call TRBJ2-3, with a tentative D call TRBD2 (7 bases). The CDR3 length is 14 residues. Germline V CDR1 and CDR2: MNHEY, SMNVEV (reference sequence). V was pared by 8 bases and J by 5 bases, with 17 bases between. The CDR3 DNA sequence: TGTGCCAGCCTGGGAGGGGGTCGCTTAGATACGCAGTATTTT. Protein product: CASLGGGRLDTQYF.

This clonotype was counted ten times or more. The chain carries TRBV27 and TRBJ1-1; D ambiguous. Germline V gene lookup returns CDR1 MNHEY and CDR2 SMNVEV (reference sequence). V lost 1 base and J lost 1, with 7 bases in between. The CDR3 covers 14 residues. In DNA form, the CDR3 reads TGTGCCAGCAGTTTATTATCGGGGAACACTGAAGCTTTCTTT. It translates to CASSLLSGNTEAFF.

This clonotype was observed a handful of times. The chain joins TRBV12-5 to TRBJ1-1, with TRBD1 as a possible D gene (5 bases). The CDR3 sequence is 15 residues long. Deletions cut 0 bases from V and 5 bases from J, with 13 bases between. Germline CDR1 LGHNT, CDR2 FRNRAP. The CDR3 nucleotides read TGTGCTAGTGGTTTGGTACGCACGGGGGTGACTGAAGCTTTCTTT. As protein: CASGLVRTGVTEAFF.

V is TRBV5-4 and J is TRBJ2-7; D is perhaps TRBD2 (6 bases). Germline V gene lookup returns CDR1 SGHNT and CDR2 YYREEE (reference sequence). Trimming took 4 bases from V and 0 from J, leaving 14 bases between them. The CDR3 runs to 15 residues. The CDR3 nucleotides are TGTGCCAGCAGCGGCGGGACTCTGAGCTCCTACGAGCAGTACTTC. Its translation is CASSGGTLSSYEQYF.

The V and J genes are TRBV27 and TRBJ2-3; D possibly corresponds to TRBD2 (5 bases). Trimming pared 5 bases from V and 0 bases from J, leaving 12 bases between. Germline V gives CDR1 MNHEY, CDR2 SMNVEV (reference sequence). CDR3 size: 15 residues. This CDR3 reads CASSLSLESTDTQYF. Written as DNA, the CDR3 is TGTGCCAGCAGTCTCTCACTAGAGAGCACAGATACGCAGTATTTT.

The sample holds a few counts of this clonotype. This chain connects TRBV7-9 to TRBJ2-3; a weak D match, TRBD1 (6 bases). Germline CDR1 is SEHNR and CDR2 is FQNEAQ (reference sequence). The CDR3 length is 17 residues. Trimming removed 0 bases at V and 1 base at J, with 14 bases between. CDR3 nucleotide sequence: TGTGCCAGCAGCTTAGCCGGGACACTTTTAGGCACAGATACGCAGTATTTT. Its protein product is CASSLAGTLLGTDTQYF.

This clonotype was counted ten times or more. The chain recombines TRBV5-1 with TRBJ1-6; D remains ambiguous. Germline V gives CDR1 SGHRS, CDR2 YFSETQ. The CDR3 totals 16 residues. V lost 2 bases and J 4 bases, leaving 13 bases between the germline ends. The CDR3 protein is CASSLATSEYNSPLHF. CDR3 bases: TGCGCCAGCAGCTTAGCGACAAGCGAGTATAATTCACCCCTCCACTTT.

The V gene is TRBV5-1, the J gene TRBJ1-2; no clear D. V lost 0 bases and J lost 0, with 9 bases in between. The CDR3 totals 15 residues. The V gene's germline CDR1 is SGHRS and CDR2 YFSETQ. DNA of the CDR3: TGCGCCAGCAGCTTGGCTGGGAAAGCTAACTATGGCTACACCTTC. Translation gives CASSLAGKANYGYTF.

The CDR3, as DNA: TGCAGCGTTGAAGGGAGCGGGGAGCTGTTTTTT. Translating gives CSVEGSGELFF. The chain combines TRBV29-1 with TRBJ2-2; D ambiguous. The CDR3 extends over 11 amino acids. The V gene lost 1 base and the J gene lost 7 bases, with 4 bases spanning the gap. Germline CDR1 reads SQVTM; CDR2 reads ANQGSEA.

The gene calls are TRBV7-9 and TRBJ1-1; D call uncertain. CDR1 is SEHNR and CDR2 is FQNEAQ in the germline V gene (reference sequence). This CDR3 spans 14 amino acids. The ends were cut back, 3 bases at V and 1 base at J, with 9 bases in the middle. CDR3 protein: CASSLGRGNTEAFF. CDR3 DNA sequence: TGTGCCAGCAGCTTGGGCAGAGGGAACACTGAAGCTTTCTTT. Using reference TRBV7-9 and TRBJ1-1 for the parts outside the CDR3, the full variable domain is DTGVSQNPRHKITKRGQNVTFRCDPISEHNRLYWYRQTLGQGPEFLTYFQNEAQLEKSRLLSDRFSAERPKGSFSTLEIQRTEQGDSAMYLCASSLGRGNTEAFFGQGTRLTVV.

The chain recombines TRBV25-1 with TRBJ1-2; the D is unclear. Trimming took 5 bases from V and 8 from J, leaving 9 bases between them. This CDR3 has 11 residues. Germline-derived CDR1 and CDR2 are MGHDK and SYGVNS. This chain's CDR3 is CASSTGMGYTF. DNA for the CDR3: TGTGCCAGCAGTACGGGTATGGGCTACACCTTC.

The CDR3: CASSLTRTGAENIQYF. The CDR3 nucleotides read TGTGCCAGCAGCTTGACCAGGACAGGGGCCGAAAACATTCAGTACTTC. The chain is built from TRBV7-3 and TRBJ2-4; TRBD1 aligns across 9 bases. With 3 bases clipped from V and 5 bases from J, the junction kept 8 bases outside the gene matches. Per germline, CDR1 SGHTA and CDR2 FQGTGA. This CDR3 has 16 amino acids.

This chain uses TRBV7-9 with TRBJ2-4; 11 bases map to TRBD2. With 4 bases clipped from V and 4 bases from J, the junction kept 3 bases outside the gene matches. The CDR3 is 15 residues long. Germline loops: CDR1 SEHNR, CDR2 FQNEAQ (reference sequence). The CDR3: CASSWASGGKNIQYF. CDR3 nucleotides: TGTGCCAGCAGCTGGGCTAGCGGGGGGAAAAACATTCAGTACTTC.